Below, 26 T cell receptor beta chains from the same sample are listed, as sequenced in a study of cytomegalovirus exposure and HLA in healthy donors (dated by TCRdb to about 2017). Library preparation used the immunoSEQ multiplex PCR assay. A mixture of 60 forward primers for TCR Vbeta segments and 13 reverse primers for TCR Jbeta segments was used in the multiplex PCR. TCRdb holds this immuneACCESS table with in-frame rearrangements only. Some clones are missing; in checked studies, unresolved V genes explain under half, and the rest has no known cause. In all, the sample holds around 190,000 clones, and around four fifths of those were seen once. 0.95% to 1.4% of the sample lies in the top ten. Sequencing was carried out using PBMCs. The receptor source for this set is a woman in her thirties or forties in good health and CMV-seronegative.

This chain uses TRBV5-4 with TRBJ2-3, with D hard to call. Germline V lookup: CDR1 SGHNT, CDR2 YYREEE (reference sequence). The CDR3 has 11 residues. V dropped 5 bases and J dropped 6 bases, with 7 bases sitting between them. CDR3 loop: CASRARDTQYF. The CDR3 bases are TGTGCCAGCAGAGCCCGCGATACGCAGTATTTT.

V is TRBV30 and J is TRBJ1-1, with 11 positions matching TRBD1. The germline gives CDR1 GTSNPN, CDR2 SVGIG (reference sequence). CDR3 length: 13 residues. Germline trimming cut 3 bases from V and 9 bases from J; bases unmatched to any gene: 6. The CDR3 sequence is CAWRGQGARQAFF. CDR3 nucleotide sequence: TGTGCCTGGAGAGGACAGGGGGCACGTCAAGCTTTCTTT.

This chain joins TRBV7-2 and TRBJ2-1; 7 bases fit TRBD2. The germline gives CDR1 SGHTA, CDR2 FQGNSA. Germline trimming cut 2 bases from V and 5 bases from J; bases unmatched to any gene: 6. The CDR3 consists of 15 residues. The CDR3 loop is CASSLYGGGHNEQFF. The DNA for the CDR3 is TGTGCCAGCAGCTTATATGGGGGAGGGCACAATGAGCAGTTCTTC.

The CDR3 DNA reads as TGTGCCAGCAGTGAATCCAAATCGACCCTAGCGAGGGAGACCCAGTACTTC. Protein product: CASSESKSTLARETQYF. The V gene is TRBV25-1, the J gene TRBJ2-5, with a weak D call TRBD2 (6 bases). Trimming cost V 1 base and J 5 bases, with 20 bases left between them. The germline CDR1 and CDR2 sequences are MGHDK and SYGVNS. The CDR3 has 17 amino acids.

The CDR3 sequence is CASSSSRSLPPLREQYV. In DNA, the CDR3 is TGTGCCAGCTCATCTTCGCGGTCCCTCCCTCCCCTACGGGAGCAGTACGTC. The chain carries TRBV18 and TRBJ2-7; D unclear. Deletions cut 5 bases from V and 7 bases from J, with 27 bases between. This CDR3 is 17 amino acids long. The germline CDR1 and CDR2 sequences are KGHSH and LQKENI.

The chain links TRBV13 to TRBJ2-4; possibly TRBD2 for D (6 bases). This CDR3 has 15 amino acids. Deletions cut 3 bases from V and 1 base from J, with 10 bases between. The V gene's germline CDR1 is PRHDT and CDR2 FYEKMQ (reference sequence). The DNA for the CDR3 is TGTGCCAGCAGCTTGTTACGGGGGGCCAAAAACATTCAGTACTTC. This codes for CASSLLRGAKNIQYF.

This clone was detected only a few times. The V gene is TRBV2, the J gene TRBJ1-5, with a tentative D call TRBD1 (6 bases). The CDR3 sequence is 15 residues long. In germline, CDR1 is SNHLY, CDR2 FYNNEI. Between the trimmed V and J ends, which lost 0 bases and 12 bases, there was a span of 18 bases. CDR3 protein: CASSEAITQGDNQHF. CDR3 in DNA: TGTGCCAGCAGTGAAGCGATTACACAGGGAGATAACCAGCATTTT.

The chain combines TRBV7-8 with TRBJ1-4, with TRBD1 as a possible D gene (5 bases). V shed 3 bases and J shed 8 bases, with 10 bases lying between them. CDR1 is SGHVS and CDR2 is FQNEAQ in the germline V gene. The CDR3 loop spans 13 amino acids. The CDR3, as DNA: TGTGCCAGCAGCTTGGGGGGTCGAGAAAAACTGTTTTTT. Amino acid sequence: CASSLGGREKLFF.

The CDR3 DNA reads TGTGCCAGCCTCGCGGCCGGCTACGAGCAGTACGTC. This codes for CASLAAGYEQYV. J is TRBJ2-7 and V is TRBV25-1; D call uncertain. Per the germline V gene, CDR1 is MGHDK and CDR2 is SYGVNS. Trimming left V 8 bases short and J 3 bases short, with 11 bases between. The CDR3 totals 12 residues.

This clone appeared once. The chain employs TRBV27 and TRBJ1-2, with 9 bases identical to TRBD1. This CDR3 has 15 residues. V was pared by 4 bases and J by 8 bases, with 11 bases of the junction left unmatched. In germline, CDR1 is MNHEY, CDR2 SMNVEV (reference sequence). The CDR3 DNA is TGTGCCAGCAGTTCTCGAACAGGGGGCGGTGGGGGCTACACCTTC. As protein: CASSSRTGGGGGYTF.

The gene calls are TRBV18 and TRBJ1-2; D gene uncertain. Trimming stripped 1 base from V and 4 bases from J, with 13 bases between. Per the germline V gene, CDR1 is KGHSH and CDR2 is LQKENI. This CDR3 has 15 residues. The CDR3 DNA reads as TGTGCCAGCTCACCACAGGAGTCATTAGTCTATGGCTACACCTTC. This translates into CASSPQESLVYGYTF.

V and J are TRBV19 and TRBJ2-3; 8 positions match TRBD2. Trimming at V came to 4 bases and at J to 4 bases, leaving 7 bases not matched to a gene. The CDR3 runs 15 residues. The germline V gene has CDR1 LNHDA and CDR2 SQIVND (reference sequence). DNA of the CDR3: TGTGCCAGTAGTACGACTAGCGCGAGAGCAGATACGCAGTATTTT. Encoded protein: CASSTTSARADTQYF.

The chain uses TRBV7-2 and TRBJ2-2; no definite D call. Germline-derived CDR1 and CDR2 are SGHTA and FQGNSA. The CDR3 sequence is 14 residues long. V lost 4 bases to trimming and J lost 7 bases, with 13 bases between them. The CDR3: CASSYPLAGGELFF. In DNA, the CDR3 is TGTGCCAGCAGCTATCCCCTGGCAGGCGGGGAGCTGTTTTTT.

This chain links TRBV11-3 with TRBJ2-7, with 8 bases matching TRBD1. Germline V CDR1 and CDR2: SGHNT, YENEEA. The CDR3 sequence is 14 residues long. With 3 bases clipped from V and 3 bases from J, the junction kept 4 bases outside the gene matches. CDR3 nucleotides: TGTGCCAGCAGCTTCCAGGGGGCCTACTACGAGCAGTACTTC. Protein: CASSFQGAYYEQYF.

The chain links TRBV18 to TRBJ1-2; 9 bases align to TRBD1. Trimming removed 3 bases from V and 8 bases from J; junction bases left unmatched: 10. The CDR3 totals 15 residues. Germline CDR1 KGHSH, CDR2 LQKENI. In nucleotides, the CDR3 is TGTGCCAGCTCACCGAACAGGGGGCATTCGGAAGGCTACACCTTC. It is translated as CASSPNRGHSEGYTF.

The chain recombines TRBV7-2 with TRBJ2-7; 11 nucleotides match TRBD1. The germline V gene has CDR1 SGHTA and CDR2 FQGNSA. V shed 0 bases and J 3 bases; nucleotides not matched to a gene: 4. There are 16 residues in the CDR3. DNA of the CDR3: TGTGCCAGCAGCTTAGCCGGGACAGGGGGAGGCTACGAGCAGTACTTC. Residues: CASSLAGTGGGYEQYF.

The rearrangement links TRBV7-2 to TRBJ1-2; D possibly corresponds to TRBD1 (5 bases). The CDR3 sequence is 15 residues long. The V gene lost 3 bases and the J gene lost 0 bases, with 11 bases spanning the gap. Germline CDR1 reads SGHTA; CDR2 reads FQGNSA. CDR3 sequence (DNA): TGTGCCAGCAGCTTTTGGGGCAGCGCTAACTATGGCTACACCTTC. It yields the protein CASSFWGSANYGYTF.

The chain is built from TRBV19 and TRBJ2-1; D not resolved. The CDR3 consists of 13 residues. The V gene's germline CDR1 is LNHDA and CDR2 SQIVND (reference sequence). V was clipped by 5 bases and J by 6 bases, with 11 bases between them. CDR3 nucleotide sequence: TGTGCCAGTAGTGTCCAAGCACCCAATGAGCAGTTCTTC. It specifies CASSVQAPNEQFF.

The sample holds one count of this clone. The chain couples TRBV27 to TRBJ1-2, with TRBD1 as a possible D gene (6 bases). The germline V and J ends were trimmed by 6 bases and 7 bases, with 18 bases remaining between them. CDR3 length: 14 residues. CDR1 is MNHEY and CDR2 is SMNVEV in the germline V gene (reference sequence). The DNA of the CDR3 is TGTGCCAGCAGCCTCTCTTGGGGGGGCTTTGGCTACACCTTC. Protein: CASSLSWGGFGYTF.

The chain uses TRBV19 and TRBJ2-3, with D possibly being TRBD1 (6 bases). The V end was cut by 5 bases, the J end by 5 bases, with 17 bases between. Germline V CDR1 and CDR2: LNHDA, SQIVND (reference sequence). This CDR3 region has 15 residues. The CDR3 DNA follows: TGTGCCAGTAGTGCCCCGAAGGGGGTTGAAGATACGCAGTATTTT. Translation gives CASSAPKGVEDTQYF.

This clone was recorded once. V and J are TRBV11-3 and TRBJ2-3, with D tentatively TRBD2 (5 bases). Germline lookup yields CDR1 SGHNT and CDR2 YENEEA. V was trimmed by 0 bases and J by 5 bases, leaving 18 bases between them. This CDR3 has 17 residues. CDR3 DNA: TGTGCCAGCAGCTTAGAGCGTCCAGACGACTATGGAGATACGCAGTATTTT. Translated: CASSLERPDDYGDTQYF.

The chain joins TRBV6-6 to TRBJ1-5; 10 bases agree with TRBD1. The germline V gene encodes CDR1 MNHNY and CDR2 SVGAGI (reference sequence). The trim removed 1 base at V and 6 bases at J, leaving 3 bases unmatched. The CDR3 runs to 15 residues. This chain's CDR3 is CASSYLTGGGQPQHF. CDR3 coding DNA: TGTGCCAGCAGTTACTTGACAGGGGGCGGTCAGCCCCAGCATTTT.

V usage is TRBV5-4 and J usage is TRBJ2-1; 7 nucleotides match TRBD2. Unmatched junction bases numbered 18, after V lost 6 bases and J lost 9 bases. From germline, CDR1 is SGHNT and CDR2 YYREEE (reference sequence). The length of the CDR3 is 16 residues. CDR3 nucleotides: TGTGCCAGCACCCCCCAGGTAGCGGGCGGTTGGGGTGAGCAGTTCTTC. It translates to CASTPQVAGGWGEQFF.

This clone came up a few times. The chain combines TRBV28 with TRBJ1-2, with TRBD1 matching over 9 bases. This CDR3 contains 12 residues. V lost 8 bases, J lost 8 bases, and 6 bases stayed unmatched. Germline CDR1 and CDR2: MDHEN and SYDVKM. The CDR3 reads CASGRQGGGYTF. DNA for the CDR3: TGTGCCAGCGGCCGACAGGGGGGAGGCTACACCTTC.

Regarding this clone: The junction differs from germline at one of its ends, possibly a read error. This sample also contains other DNA sequences that code for the same CDR3. The V call is TRBV10-3, the J call TRBJ1-1; possible D gene TRBD1, 5 bases. The CDR3 is 16 residues long. Germline CDR1 ENHRY, CDR2 SYGVKD. CDR3: CAISPQGVGGGTEAFF. The DNA of the CDR3 is TGTGCCATCAGCCCCCAAGGGGTTGGTGGTGGCACTGAGGCTTTCTTT.

For this clone: The same CDR3 can be traced to other DNA sequences in this sample. This chain connects TRBV19 to TRBJ2-1, with TRBD2 matching over 8 bases. The trim removed 3 bases at V and 4 bases at J, leaving 8 bases unmatched. The CDR3 is 16 residues long. The germline gives CDR1 LNHDA, CDR2 SQIVND (reference sequence). The CDR3 DNA is TGTGCCAGTAGTATGGTCGCGGGAGGCGGATACAATGAGCAGTTCTTC. Encoded protein: CASSMVAGGGYNEQFF.